The 23 T cell receptor beta chains below all came from one sample that was sequenced in a study of blood T cell repertoires in COVID-19 (dated by TCRdb to 2020 to 2021). Libraries came from the immunoSEQ multiplex PCR assay. TCRdb mirrors the immuneACCESS table, restricted to in-frame sequences. Some clones are absent from its copies; in checked studies, under half trace to an unresolved V gene, and the reason for the others is unknown. The sample includes approximately 210,000 clones, with around 84% observed a single time. Less than 20% of the sample is taken by the ten largest. Sequencing was done on a sample of peripheral blood. Receptors were obtained from a human donor in a cohort sampled during active COVID-19.

The rearrangement links TRBV19 to TRBJ1-5; D unresolved. The ends were cut back, 5 bases at V and 9 bases at J, with 14 bases in the middle. The CDR3 is made up of 13 amino acids. Germline CDR1 LNHDA, CDR2 SQIVND (reference sequence). The CDR3 sequence: CASSGLGVSPQHF. CDR3 bases: TGTGCCAGTAGTGGCCTCGGGGTGTCGCCCCAGCATTTT.

The chain is built from TRBV6-5 and TRBJ1-2; D is perhaps TRBD1 (5 bases). V was cut by 6 bases and J by 4 bases, with 18 bases left in between. The CDR3 consists of 15 residues. Germline values: CDR1 MNHEY, CDR2 SVGAGI. DNA of the CDR3: TGTGCCAGCAGCCCCCCCCGACAGAACGGCTATGGCTACACCTTC. As protein: CASSPPRQNGYGYTF.

This clone turned up a few times. The V gene is TRBV7-7, the J gene TRBJ2-2; the D is unclear. V gave up 1 base and J gave up 6 bases, with 6 bases separating them. Germline CDR1 is SSHAT and CDR2 is FNYEAQ (reference sequence). The CDR3 spans 13 residues. CDR3: CASSLGDSGELFF. CDR3 bases: TGTGCCAGCAGCTTAGGCGACTCCGGGGAGCTGTTTTTT.

This rearrangement joins TRBV3-1 (or the pseudogene TRBV3-2) to TRBJ1-4; D is possibly TRBD1 (6 bases). This CDR3 spans 16 amino acids. Trimming removed 1 base from V and 5 bases from J, with 14 bases in between. Per germline, CDR1 LGHDT and CDR2 YNNKEL (reference sequence). CDR3 protein: CASSQGWGTSNEKLFF. The CDR3 DNA sequence: TGTGCCAGCAGCCAAGGTTGGGGGACAAGCAATGAAAAACTGTTTTTT.

The V call is TRBV10-3, the J call TRBJ1-1; the D gene is possibly TRBD1 (5 bases). V lost 7 bases and J 1 base, leaving 25 bases between the germline ends. Germline V lookup: CDR1 ENHRY, CDR2 SYGVKD. The CDR3 is 18 amino acids. CDR3 residues: CAINGGGQSTLGNTEAFF. CDR3 bases: TGTGCCATCAATGGGGGGGGTCAAAGCACCCTTGGGAACACTGAAGCTTTCTTT.

The rearrangement links TRBV27 to TRBJ2-1; D remains unclear. The CDR3 has 15 residues. The germline V gene encodes CDR1 MNHEY and CDR2 SMNVEV (reference sequence). V lost 3 bases and J 4 bases, leaving 13 bases between the germline ends. The CDR3 DNA follows: TGTGCCAGCAGTTTGGGCCCCCCCCCTTACAATGAGCAGTTCTTC. This codes for CASSLGPPPYNEQFF.

The DNA for the CDR3 is TGTGCCAGCAGCTCCTCGCACGGGGGTTCTGGCGAGACCCAGTACTTC. The encoded protein is CASSSSHGGSGETQYF. The chain employs TRBV9 and TRBJ2-5, with D maybe TRBD2 (6 bases). Between the trimmed V and J ends, which lost 4 bases and 5 bases, there was a span of 21 bases. The CDR3 runs 16 residues. Germline V gives CDR1 SGDLS, CDR2 YYNGEE.

V usage is TRBV7-9 and J usage is TRBJ1-2; D not certain. In germline, CDR1 is SEHNR, CDR2 FQNEAQ (reference sequence). Trimming pared 1 base from V and 1 base from J, leaving 10 bases between. The CDR3 is made up of 15 amino acids. CDR3 sequence (DNA): TGTGCCAGCAGCTTAGGTTCCGCGGGTAACTATGGCTACACCTTC. Translated, it gives CASSLGSAGNYGYTF. The variable domain in full, completed from reference TRBV7-9 and TRBJ1-2, reads DTGVSQNPRHKITKRGQNVTFRCDPISEHNRLYWYRQTLGQGPEFLTYFQNEAQLEKSRLLSDRFSAERPKGSFSTLEIQRTEQGDSAMYLCASSLGSAGNYGYTFGSGTRLTVV.

This chain uses TRBV15 with TRBJ1-2, with D uncertain. V was clipped by 0 bases and J by 0 bases, with 11 bases between them. CDR1 is LNHNV and CDR2 is YYDKDF in the germline V gene (reference sequence). This CDR3 region has 16 residues. The chain's CDR3 is CATSRDKTKPNYGYTF. CDR3 bases: TGTGCCACCAGCAGAGATAAGACAAAACCTAACTATGGCTACACCTTC.

The chain joins TRBV5-1 to TRBJ2-3, with a tentative D call TRBD2 (5 bases). CDR1 is SGHRS and CDR2 is YFSETQ in the germline V gene. Trimming cost V 4 bases and J 2 bases, with 8 bases left between them. The CDR3 has 13 residues. In nucleotides, the CDR3 is TGCGCCAGCAGCGCGACTAACACAGATACGCAGTATTTT. Amino acid sequence: CASSATNTDTQYF.

The chain carries TRBV29-1 and TRBJ1-4; TRBD1 matches at 10 bases. Unmatched junction bases numbered 7, after V lost 2 bases and J lost 7 bases. Germline V lookup: CDR1 SQVTM, CDR2 ANQGSEA. This CDR3 has 15 amino acids. CDR3 sequence reads: CSVEKDGTGAEKLFF. CDR3 DNA: TGCAGCGTTGAAAAGGATGGGACAGGGGCTGAAAAACTGTTTTTT. Based on the CDR3 plus reference TRBV29-1 and TRBJ1-4, the full variable domain is SAVISQKPSRDICQRGTSLTIQCQVDSQVTMMFWYRQQPGQSLTLIATANQGSEATYESGFVIDKFPISRPNLTFSTLTVSNMSPEDSSIYLCSVEKDGTGAEKLFFGSGTQLSVL.

This chain links TRBV7-9 with TRBJ2-1; 7 nucleotides align to TRBD1. The germline gives CDR1 SEHNR, CDR2 FQNEAQ (reference sequence). With V trimmed by 6 bases and J by 7 bases, 9 bases remained unmatched. CDR3 length: 14 residues. The CDR3 sequence is CASSLMGQLNEQFF. DNA of the CDR3: TGTGCCAGCAGTCTAATGGGACAGTTAAATGAGCAGTTCTTC.

The V call is TRBV5-4, the J call TRBJ2-5; no definite D call. Germline lookup yields CDR1 SGHNT and CDR2 YYREEE (reference sequence). CDR3 length: 14 residues. V lost 0 bases, J lost 3 bases, and 9 bases lay in between. Here the CDR3 reads CASSLDLTEETQYF. The DNA of the CDR3 is TGTGCCAGCAGCTTGGATCTTACGGAAGAGACCCAGTACTTC.

This clone was seen once. The chain couples TRBV24-1 to TRBJ2-2; D ambiguous. Germline-derived CDR1 and CDR2 are KGHDR and SFDVKD. This CDR3 comprises 13 residues. Trimming stripped 4 bases from V and 7 bases from J, with 9 bases between. CDR3 region: CATSEFFRGELFF. The CDR3 DNA is TGTGCCACCAGTGAGTTTTTTCGCGGGGAGCTGTTTTTT.

The J gene is TRBJ2-1, the V gene TRBV19, with TRBD1 identical over 9 bases. V shed 9 bases and J 4 bases; nucleotides not matched to a gene: 7. CDR1 is LNHDA and CDR2 is SQIVND in the germline V gene (reference sequence). CDR3 length equals 14 residues. The CDR3 DNA reads as TGTGCCAGCAAACGGACAGGGGCTTACAATGAGCAGTTCTTC. The encoded protein is CASKRTGAYNEQFF. Full variable domain (rest looked up from reference TRBV19 and TRBJ2-1): DGGITQSPKYLFRKEGQNVTLSCEQNLNHDAMYWYRQDPGQGLRLIYYSQIVNDFQKGDIAEGYSVSREKKESFPLTVTSAQKNPTAFYLCASKRTGAYNEQFFGPGTRLTVL.

This rearrangement joins TRBV7-2 to TRBJ2-3; a weak D match, TRBD2 (5 bases). V was trimmed by 0 bases and J by 1 base, leaving 5 bases between them. Looked up from germline, CDR1 is SGHTA and CDR2 is FQGNSA. There are 14 residues in the CDR3. In nucleotides, the CDR3 is TGTGCCAGCAGCTTAGCGGGAGGCACAGATACGCAGTATTTT. Translated, it gives CASSLAGGTDTQYF.

The CDR3, as DNA: TGTGCCAGCAGCTTTCTCGGCAAGGGACACGATGGCTACACCTTC. This gives the protein CASSFLGKGHDGYTF. The chain has TRBV7-9 and TRBJ1-2; D perhaps matches TRBD1 (6 bases). Trimming shortened V by 3 bases and J by 6 bases, and 17 bases separated the two germline ends. From germline, CDR1 is SEHNR and CDR2 FQNEAQ (reference sequence). The CDR3 spans 15 residues.

The rearrangement uses TRBV5-1 and TRBJ2-3; unclear D gene. This CDR3 region has 12 residues. Deletions cut 4 bases from V and 2 bases from J, with 5 bases between. Germline CDR1 reads SGHRS; CDR2 reads YFSETQ. The CDR3 bases are TGCGCCAGCAGCACTTCCACAGATACGCAGTATTTT. Translation: CASSTSTDTQYF.

The chain's CDR3 is CASSQDSGRETQYF. The CDR3 DNA reads TGTGCCAGCAGCCAAGACTCAGGGAGGGAGACCCAGTACTTC. J is TRBJ2-5 and V is TRBV3-1 (or the pseudogene TRBV3-2), with D maybe TRBD2 (6 bases). There are 14 residues in the CDR3. Germline V gene data show CDR1 as LGHDT and CDR2 as YNNKEL (reference sequence). Trimming took 0 bases from V and 5 from J, leaving 10 bases between them.

The CDR3 coding sequence is TGTGCCAGCAGTGAACGGGGGACCAATCAGCCCCAGCATTTT. The encoded protein is CASSERGTNQPQHF. This chain joins TRBV2 and TRBJ1-5, with D perhaps TRBD1 (5 bases). The CDR3 has 14 amino acids. CDR1 and CDR2 from the germline V gene are SNHLY and FYNNEI. The ends were cut back, 2 bases at V and 3 bases at J, with 8 bases in the middle.

V is TRBV6-5 and J is TRBJ1-2; D unclear. Trimming stripped 3 bases from V and 3 bases from J, with 8 bases between. The CDR3 extends over 13 amino acids. Germline V lookup: CDR1 MNHEY, CDR2 SVGAGI. The CDR3 coding sequence is TGTGCCAGCAGTTATCCCGGTTACTATGGCTACACCTTC. Translation: CASSYPGYYGYTF.

The chain recombines TRBV27 with TRBJ2-1; 14 bases match TRBD2. The germline gives CDR1 MNHEY, CDR2 SMNVEV (reference sequence). V dropped 8 bases and J dropped 9; count of bases not matched to a gene: 12. There are 16 residues in the CDR3. The CDR3 nucleotides are TGTGCCAGCGGGGGGCGGGGACTAGCGGGAGATGGTGAGCAGTTCTTC. Amino acids: CASGGRGLAGDGEQFF.

In this sample, this clone turned up many times. The rearrangement uses TRBV6-5 and TRBJ1-4, with 7 bases identical to TRBD1. The junction had 6 bases not matched to a gene; V was cut back by 5 bases and J by 3 bases. CDR3 length: 15 amino acids. Germline CDR1 is MNHEY and CDR2 is SVGAGI. CDR3 in amino acids: CASSRQGGSNEKLFF. The CDR3 DNA reads TGTGCCAGCAGTCGTCAGGGGGGTTCTAATGAAAAACTGTTTTTT.